These 12 T cell receptor beta chains originate from one sample sequenced in a study of blood T cell repertoires in COVID-19. The assay was immunoSEQ multiplex PCR, and TCRdb's table has in-frame clones only and misses some. The table includes 100,000 or so clones, around 85% detected once. The sequencing sample was made of peripheral blood. The receptors shown here come from a woman aged 60-70 years with acute or convalescent COVID-19.

This chain connects TRBV3-1 (or the pseudogene TRBV3-2) to TRBJ1-6; 10 bases map to TRBD1. The CDR3 is 15 amino acids. In germline, CDR1 is LGHDT, CDR2 YNNKEL (reference sequence). V shed 6 bases, J shed 8 bases, and the junction held 7 bases outside the gene matches. The CDR3 sequence is CASRGTGAHHSPLHF. Here the CDR3 DNA reads TGTGCCAGCAGAGGGACAGGGGCGCACCATTCACCCCTCCACTTT.

This clone was seen a single time. The V and J genes are TRBV4-2 and TRBJ2-4; 12 bases are shared with TRBD2. The CDR3 extends over 17 amino acids. Germline values: CDR1 LGHNA, CDR2 YNFKEQ. J lost 9 bases, V lost 0 bases, and 9 bases had no gene match. For the CDR3, the DNA is TGTGCCAGCAGCCAAGAAGGTTCTAGCGGGGGGGCTGGCATTCAGTACTTC. As protein: CASSQEGSSGGAGIQYF.

The chain uses TRBV28 and TRBJ1-5; unclear D gene. Per germline, CDR1 MDHEN and CDR2 SYDVKM. The CDR3 is 13 amino acids. Trimming took off 6 bases at V and 6 bases at J, with 12 bases between the two ends. Here the CDR3 reads CASSKDRGQPQHF. The CDR3 DNA sequence: TGTGCCAGCAGCAAAGATCGCGGTCAGCCCCAGCATTTT.

The chain recombines TRBV18 with TRBJ1-3; 8 nucleotides agree with TRBD1. Per the germline V gene, CDR1 is KGHSH and CDR2 is LQKENI. CDR3 length equals 16 residues. With V trimmed by 3 bases and J by 4 bases, 8 bases remained unmatched. CDR3 DNA sequence: TGTGCCAGCTCACCTCTCGGCAGGGGGCCAGGAAACACCATATATTTT. Encoded protein: CASSPLGRGPGNTIYF. Variable domain in full (rest from reference TRBV18 and TRBJ1-3): NAGVMQNPRHLVRRRGQEARLRCSPMKGHSHVYWYRQLPEEGLKFMVYLQKENIIDESGMPKERFSAEFPKEGPSILRIQQVVRGDSAAYFCASSPLGRGPGNTIYFGEGSWLTVV.

There are many counts of this clone. The V call is TRBV4-2, the J call TRBJ1-1; tentative D call: TRBD1 (6 bases). CDR1 LGHNA and CDR2 YNFKEQ come from the germline V gene. There are 13 residues in the CDR3. Trimming removed 7 bases from V and 5 bases from J, with 14 bases in between. CDR3 sequence: CASTEDSRTEAFF. Written as DNA, the CDR3 is TGTGCCAGCACCGAGGACAGTCGAACTGAAGCTTTCTTT.

This clone was seen once. CDR3 coding DNA: TGTGCCAGCAGTTTATGGTCCAGCGGCCTTGGAACTAATGAAAAACTGTTTTTT. Amino acids: CASSLWSSGLGTNEKLFF. This chain links TRBV28 with TRBJ1-4, with D unresolved. CDR3 length: 18 residues. Germline loops: CDR1 MDHEN, CDR2 SYDVKM. V was cut by 0 bases and J by 1 base, with 15 bases left in between.

The rearrangement links TRBV7-3 to TRBJ2-1; 8 bases fit TRBD2. Trimming at V came to 8 bases and at J to 8 bases, leaving 11 bases not matched to a gene. The CDR3 length is 14 residues. Germline assignment: CDR1 SGHTA and CDR2 FQGTGA. The CDR3 sequence: CASSPGLEVDEQFF. The CDR3 DNA reads as TGTGCCAGCTCTCCGGGACTAGAAGTGGATGAGCAGTTCTTC.

The CDR3 loop is CASSLGGGGEKLFF. The CDR3 DNA follows: TGCGCCAGCAGCTTGGGAGGGGGCGGTGAAAAACTGTTTTTT. This chain uses TRBV5-1 with TRBJ1-4, with TRBD1 matching over 7 bases. The junction had 3 bases not matched to a gene; V was cut back by 0 bases and J by 7 bases. The length of the CDR3 is 14 residues. Germline CDR1 reads SGHRS; CDR2 reads YFSETQ.

This chain links TRBV6-2 or TRBV6-3 with TRBJ2-7, with 10 bases matching TRBD1. The CDR3 covers 15 residues. With V trimmed by 5 bases and J by 2 bases, 6 bases remained unmatched. Germline CDR1 MNHEY, CDR2 SVGEGT. DNA for the CDR3: TGTGCCAGCAGTCCAGCCGACAGGGGGCCCTACGAGCAGTACTTC. Translating it yields CASSPADRGPYEQYF.

The chain recombines TRBV7-6 with TRBJ2-1, with 10 bases matching TRBD2. With 4 bases clipped from V and 5 bases from J, the junction kept 8 bases outside the gene matches. Germline CDR1 reads SGHVS; CDR2 reads FNYEAQ. This CDR3 region has 16 residues. CDR3 residues: CASSSLSGGGNNEQFF. CDR3 bases: TGTGCCAGCAGCTCCCTCAGCGGGGGGGGGAACAATGAGCAGTTCTTC.

This rearrangement joins TRBV11-2 to TRBJ2-3, with a possible D match to TRBD2 (6 bases). Germline CDR1 and CDR2: SGHAT and FQNNGV. V lost 5 bases and J 3 bases, leaving 12 bases between the germline ends. The CDR3 sequence is 14 residues long. The CDR3 coding sequence is TGTGCCAGCAGCCCAGGGACTTCTACAGATACGCAGTATTTT. Translating it yields CASSPGTSTDTQYF.

The V gene is TRBV2, the J gene TRBJ2-7, with 8 bases matching TRBD1. J gave up 0 bases and V 3 bases, and 22 bases lay outside the gene matches. Germline lookup yields CDR1 SNHLY and CDR2 FYNNEI. The CDR3 totals 21 residues. DNA for the CDR3: TGTGCCAGCAGTGATTACCCCACCCGCCTCTCGACAGGGGACAGCTCCTACGAGCAGTACTTC. Translated: CASSDYPTRLSTGDSSYEQYF.